Listed here are 2 T cell receptor beta chains from one sample, sequenced in a study of shared clonotypes between healthy human individuals. The assay was immunoSEQ multiplex PCR, and TCRdb's table has in-frame clones only and misses some. The repertoire holds under 600,000 clones, with about three quarters as singletons. The sequenced material came from PBMCs. The receptors originated from a woman in her 40s in good health. Some clones in this sample may be carry-over from other donors' samples.

The J gene is TRBJ2-1, the V gene TRBV5-1; D is possibly TRBD2 (6 bases). Germline values: CDR1 SGHRS, CDR2 YFSETQ. The CDR3 consists of 13 residues. V was shortened by 0 bases and J by 6 bases, with 7 bases between the two germline ends. The CDR3 DNA reads as TGCGCCAGCAGCTTGGAGGAGGGCAATGAGCAGTTCTTC. Its translation is CASSLEEGNEQFF.

The chain is built from TRBV5-1 and TRBJ1-4; D remains unclear. The CDR3 runs 13 residues. The germline V gene encodes CDR1 SGHRS and CDR2 YFSETQ. V lost 5 bases and J lost 3, with 8 bases in between. The CDR3 DNA reads as TGCGCCAGCAGAACAGAAGCTAATGAAAAACTGTTTTTT. This gives the protein CASRTEANEKLFF. The full variable domain, with the rest looked up from reference TRBV5-1 and TRBJ1-4, is KAGVTQTPRYLIKTRGQQVTLSCSPISGHRSVSWYQQTPGQGLQFLFEYFSETQRNKGNFPGRFSGRQFSNSRSEMNVSTLELGDSALYLCASRTEANEKLFFGSGTQLSVL.